Sequencing of this T cell receptor (beta chain) was carried out in a study of beta chain features in type 1 diabetes. The study's findings and limits: Insertions at VDJ junctions were less frequent in type 1 diabetes patients. These patients also deleted more nucleotides at the same junctions. A greater similarity of naive, central memory and Treg TCRB repertoires was seen among patients than among healthy donors. All four CD4+ subsets from Type 1 diabetes patients carried moderately but significantly shorter TCRB CDR3s.

This clone occurred a few times. Its cognate antigen is unknown. A junction end diverges from the germline sequence, so it may reflect a read error. Since all of the isolated RNA was reverse transcribed, expressed TCRB transcripts were what got sequenced. The read count averaged around 4 million across naive, central memory and regulatory T cell samples. Some clones are missing from TCRdb's copy, which holds only in-frame ones; the method was immunoSEQ multiplex PCR. The sample contains 500,000 to 800,000 clones, about an eighth of which appear only once. Sorting that relied on CD45RO/CCR7/CD25/CD127/CD95/CD27 yielded CD4+ naive, central memory, regulatory and stem cell-like memory cells. This sequence was found in a man aged 25-45 years with type 1 diabetes. Material for sequencing was naive CD4+ T cells from blood.

The CDR3 DNA reads TGTGCCAGCAGCCCGCAGGACAGGCCCCCTCTGACGGTCTTC. This translates into CASSPQDRPPLTVF. The chain recombines TRBV14 with TRBJ1-2; 7 nucleotides match TRBD1. From germline, CDR1 is SGHDN and CDR2 FVKESK. The CDR3 is 14 residues long.